The 17 T cell receptor beta chains presented below share a single source sample, sequenced in a study of blood T cells in healthy people across ages. Using a J-beta primer mix together with a sample-barcoded 5' primer, a second PCR was run for about 6 to 11 cycles. TCRdb passed the 5' RACE reads through MiXCR, listing each CDR3 protein once. The sample lists hundreds of thousands of distinct CDR3 sequences, 45% to 50% occurring once. The sequencing sample was made of blood. All receptors derive from a woman aged 60-75 years in good health.

The genes are TRBV6-5 and TRBJ2-4; 13 positions agree with TRBD2. The DNA end is a closer match to TRBJ2-5, so the J assignment may be wrong. CDR1 and CDR2 from the germline V gene are MNHEY and SVGAGI. This CDR3 is built from 16 residues. The CDR3 nucleotides are TGTGCCAGCAGTCAGGGACTAGCGGGGATTCCAGAGACCCAGTACTTC. Residues: CASSQGLAGIPETQYF.

V is TRBV20-1 and J is TRBJ2-5; D ambiguous. Trimming cost V 7 bases and J 5 bases, with 14 bases left between them. The CDR3 contains 12 residues. Germline loops: CDR1 DFQATT, CDR2 SNEGSKA (reference sequence). DNA of the CDR3: TGCAGTGGAAAGCTGGGAATGGAGACCCAGTACTTC. Residues: CSGKLGMETQYF.

As concerns this clonotype: At one boundary the junction diverges from the germline segment, which might be a read error. The chain joins TRBV7-7 to TRBJ2-5; D gene unclear. This CDR3 spans 14 amino acids. The germline V gene has CDR1 SSHAT and CDR2 FNYEAQ (reference sequence). CDR3 in DNA: TGTGCTAGCAGCTTAGTTGCAGAGAAAGAGACCCAGTACTTC. Amino acid sequence: CASSLVAEKETQYF.

On this clonotype: One junction end does not reproduce the germline sequence, and a read error may be involved. The J gene is TRBJ2-7, the V gene TRBV11-2; D unclear. From germline, CDR1 is SGHAT and CDR2 FQNNGV. CDR3 length: 15 residues. The CDR3: CTSSLVPDFNYEQYF. The DNA for the CDR3 is TGTACCAGCAGCTTAGTCCCAGATTTCAACTACGAGCAGTACTTC. The full variable domain, completed using reference TRBV11-2 and TRBJ2-7, is EAGVAQSPRYKIIEKRQSVAFWCNPISGHATLYWYQQILGQGPKLLIQFQNNGVVDDSQLPKDRFSAERLKGVDSTLKIQPAKLEDSAVYLCTSSLVPDFNYEQYFGPGTRLTVT.

As regards this clonotype: One junction end disagrees with the germline gene, perhaps due to a read error. The J gene is TRBJ2-3, the V gene TRBV7-3; 7 nucleotides match TRBD1. The germline V gene has CDR1 SGHTA and CDR2 FQGTGA. The CDR3 extends over 14 amino acids. CDR3 bases: TGTGCCAGCAGCCAGTGGGACAGCAAAGATACGCAGTATTTT. The encoded protein is CASSQWDSKDTQYF.

Only a few counts were recorded for this clonotype. V gene TRBV7-2 combines with J gene TRBJ2-7; D gene ambiguous. Germline assignment: CDR1 SGHTA and CDR2 FQGNSA. V shed 3 bases and J shed 3 bases, with 12 bases lying between them. The CDR3 loop spans 14 amino acids. This chain's CDR3 is CASSFLYASYEQYF. The CDR3 region has the DNA TGTGCCAGCAGCTTTCTGTATGCAAGCTACGAGCAGTACTTC.

This clonotype turned up a few times. V is TRBV29-1 and J is TRBJ1-2; the D gene is possibly TRBD1 (5 bases). The V end was cut by 4 bases, the J end by 7 bases, with 10 bases between. CDR1 is SQVTM, CDR2 ANQGSEA, per germline. The CDR3 has 11 amino acids. The CDR3, as DNA: TGCAGCGTTGGTCAGGGTCTTGGCTACACCTTC. Encoded protein: CSVGQGLGYTF. Drawing the rest from reference TRBV29-1 and TRBJ1-2, the complete variable domain is SAVISQKPSRDICQRGTSLTIQCQVDSQVTMMFWYRQQPGQSLTLIATANQGSEATYESGFVIDKFPISRPNLTFSTLTVSNMSPEDSSIYLCSVGQGLGYTFGSGTRLTVV.

The chain links TRBV7-2 to TRBJ2-3; the D gene is possibly TRBD2 (5 bases). Germline V CDR1 and CDR2: SGHTA, FQGNSA. The CDR3 loop spans 14 amino acids. Trimming shortened V by 1 base and J by 5 bases, and 10 bases separated the two germline ends. CDR3 nucleotide sequence: TGTGCCAGCAGCTTAGTGAACCGGGGAGATACGCAGTATTTT. This sequence encodes CASSLVNRGDTQYF.

In its sample, this clonotype was seen once. The V and J genes are TRBV20-1 and TRBJ2-3; a possible D gene is TRBD2 (5 bases). In germline, CDR1 is DFQATT, CDR2 SNEGSKA (reference sequence). The ends were cut back, 2 bases at V and 4 bases at J, with 19 bases in the middle. The CDR3 has 16 amino acids. The CDR3 reads CSARRTRRVGPDTQYF. In DNA form, the CDR3 reads TGCAGTGCTAGACGGACCCGGCGGGTAGGACCAGATACGCAGTATTTT.

V usage is TRBV7-2 and J usage is TRBJ2-7; D possibly corresponds to TRBD1 (6 bases). This CDR3 region has 17 residues. V gave up 1 base and J gave up 0 bases, with 16 bases separating them. CDR1 SGHTA and CDR2 FQGNSA come from the germline V gene. CDR3 in amino acids: CASSLVTGSQGSYEQYF. The DNA of the CDR3 is TGTGCCAGCAGCTTAGTCACAGGGAGCCAAGGCTCCTACGAGCAGTACTTC.

The chain links TRBV4-2 to TRBJ2-7, with D tentatively TRBD1 or TRBD2 (5 bases each). V lost 4 bases and J 3 bases, leaving 19 bases between the germline ends. Germline V gene data show CDR1 as LGHNA and CDR2 as YNFKEQ. CDR3 length equals 16 residues. CDR3 in amino acids: CASSLTSGSVIYEQYF. For the CDR3, the DNA is TGTGCCAGCAGCCTCACCTCAGGGAGCGTGATCTACGAGCAGTACTTC.

This clonotype has more than one count but fewer than ten. The chain is built from TRBV20-1 and TRBJ2-7; TRBD1 might be the D (6 bases). CDR3 length: 13 residues. The germline V gene has CDR1 DFQATT and CDR2 SNEGSKA (reference sequence). Trimming removed 5 bases at V and 6 bases at J, with 17 bases between. The CDR3 bases are TGCAGTGCTGGTACAGGGAAAGTAGGCGAGCAGTACTTC. Residues: CSAGTGKVGEQYF.

The chain recombines TRBV7-2 with TRBJ2-1; D might be TRBD2 (6 bases). The CDR3 consists of 15 residues. Between the trimmed V and J ends, which lost 5 bases and 6 bases, there was a span of 17 bases. Germline CDR1 and CDR2: SGHTA and FQGNSA. The CDR3 loop is CASSPRDLLVNEQFF. CDR3 in DNA: TGTGCCAGCAGCCCAAGGGACTTACTGGTCAATGAGCAGTTCTTC.

V and J are TRBV10-3 and TRBJ2-1; D unclear. CDR1 is ENHRY, CDR2 SYGVKD, per germline. The CDR3 sequence is 15 residues long. With 7 bases removed from V and 4 bases from J, the gap between germline ends came to 17 bases. The CDR3 is CAINDADQRYNEQFF. CDR3 DNA: TGTGCCATCAATGACGCGGACCAAAGATACAATGAGCAGTTCTTC.

The gene calls are TRBV6-5 and TRBJ2-7; perhaps D is TRBD1 or TRBD2 (6 bases each). CDR1 and CDR2 (germline): MNHEY, SVGAGI. The ends were cut back, 2 bases at V and 2 bases at J, with 16 bases in the middle. This CDR3 is 16 amino acids long. CDR3 in amino acids: CASSYEGGLRPYEQYF. The CDR3 nucleotides read TGTGCCAGCAGTTACGAAGGGGGGCTACGACCCTACGAGCAGTACTTC.

The chain uses TRBV20-1 and TRBJ1-2, with D unresolved. From germline, CDR1 is DFQATT and CDR2 SNEGSKA (reference sequence). CDR3 size: 13 residues. The V and J ends lost 1 base and 2 bases respectively, with 8 bases between them. The CDR3 coding sequence is TGCAGTGCTAGAGTTGGCTTAAACTATGGCTACACCTTC. As protein: CSARVGLNYGYTF.

In this sample, this clonotype turned up a few times. The chain links TRBV3-1 to TRBJ1-2; D remains unclear. The ends were cut back, 2 bases at V and 7 bases at J, with 8 bases in the middle. CDR3 length equals 12 residues. Germline CDR1 LGHDT, CDR2 YNNKEL (reference sequence). CDR3 nucleotide sequence: TGTGCCAGCAGCCAACTCTTGGGTGGCTACACCTTC. It translates to CASSQLLGGYTF.